Listed here are 20 T cell receptor beta chains from one sample, sequenced in a study of blood T cell repertoires in COVID-19. Libraries were prepared by immunoSEQ multiplex PCR; TCRdb keeps only in-frame clonotypes and omits some of them. The repertoire includes 200,000 to 250,000 clones, 83% of them detected once, and 6% to 9.5% sits in the top ten. The source material was peripheral blood. Source of these receptors: a woman in her fifties or sixties with acute or convalescent COVID-19.

The chain couples TRBV3-1 (or the pseudogene TRBV3-2) to TRBJ1-4; D possibly corresponds to TRBD1 (6 bases). CDR3 length: 15 residues. Germline V gives CDR1 LGHDT, CDR2 YNNKEL (reference sequence). Trimming stripped 2 bases from V and 4 bases from J, with 11 bases between. CDR3 protein: CASSQRDTLNEKLFF. As DNA, the CDR3 is TGTGCCAGCAGCCAACGGGACACTCTTAATGAAAAACTGTTTTTT.

The chain recombines TRBV5-8 with TRBJ2-7, with D possibly matching TRBD2 (6 bases). The CDR3 extends over 15 amino acids. Trimming took 3 bases from V and 6 from J, leaving 19 bases between them. Germline V CDR1 and CDR2: SGHTS, YDEGEE. DNA of the CDR3: TGTGCCAGCAGCTCCGTGGGGGGAGTAGGGGCCGAGCAGTACTTC. As protein: CASSSVGGVGAEQYF.

V is TRBV4-2 and J is TRBJ2-3, with 7 positions matching TRBD2. Germline V CDR1 and CDR2: LGHNA, YNFKEQ. V lost 2 bases and J lost 1; bases outside the gene matches: 6. The CDR3 is 16 residues long. The CDR3 is CASSQNRGGGTDTQYF. Here the CDR3 DNA reads TGTGCCAGCAGCCAAAATAGGGGAGGGGGCACAGATACGCAGTATTTT.

J is TRBJ1-2 and V is TRBV7-9; D remains unclear. The germline gives CDR1 SEHNR, CDR2 FQNEAQ (reference sequence). The CDR3 runs to 13 residues. V was pared by 5 bases and J by 2 bases, with 9 bases between. For the CDR3, the DNA is TGTGCCAGCAGCCCCACGGTGAACTATGGCTACACCTTC. Encoded protein: CASSPTVNYGYTF.

The rearrangement uses TRBV5-1 and TRBJ1-2; TRBD1 aligns across 7 bases. The CDR3 sequence is 14 residues long. Germline CDR1 is SGHRS and CDR2 is YFSETQ. V lost 0 bases and J lost 8; bases outside the gene matches: 7. The chain's CDR3 is CASSLGGRGDGYTF. In nucleotides, the CDR3 is TGCGCCAGCAGCTTGGGGGGCAGGGGGGACGGCTACACCTTC.

CDR3 sequence: CASSFADSQETQYF. The CDR3 DNA is TGCGCCAGCAGCTTTGCAGACTCCCAAGAGACCCAGTACTTC. The chain employs TRBV5-1 and TRBJ2-5; D unclear. V lost 2 bases and J lost 1, with 9 bases in between. There are 14 residues in the CDR3. Per the germline V gene, CDR1 is SGHRS and CDR2 is YFSETQ. Full variable domain (remainder filled in from reference TRBV5-1 and TRBJ2-5): KAGVTQTPRYLIKTRGQQVTLSCSPISGHRSVSWYQQTPGQGLQFLFEYFSETQRNKGNFPGRFSGRQFSNSRSEMNVSTLELGDSALYLCASSFADSQETQYFGPGTRLLVL.

This sequence joins TRBV14 and TRBJ2-3; tentatively, D is TRBD1 (5 bases). Germline V gene data show CDR1 as SGHDN and CDR2 as FVKESK. Trimming removed 0 bases at V and 1 base at J, with 14 bases between. The length of the CDR3 is 17 residues. DNA of the CDR3: TGTGCCAGCAGCCAAGATTTCCGGCAGGGTGGCACAGATACGCAGTATTTT. Residues: CASSQDFRQGGTDTQYF. Full variable domain (outside the CDR3, taken from reference TRBV14 and TRBJ2-3): EAGVTQFPSHSVIEKGQTVTLRCDPISGHDNLYWYRRVMGKEIKFLLHFVKESKQDESGMPNNRFLAERTGGTYSTLKVQPAELEDSGVYFCASSQDFRQGGTDTQYFGPGTRLTVL.

This rearrangement joins TRBV6-1 to TRBJ2-7; D unclear. Trimming removed 3 bases at V and 6 bases at J, with 18 bases between. The CDR3 totals 15 residues. Looked up from germline, CDR1 is MNHNS and CDR2 is SASEGT. The CDR3, as DNA: TGTGCCAGCAGTGAGATGGCAGGAATCCCCGCCGAGCAGTACTTC. Translated: CASSEMAGIPAEQYF.

The chain recombines TRBV19 with TRBJ1-6; maybe TRBD1 (6 bases). The CDR3 consists of 13 residues. Germline CDR1 and CDR2: LNHDA and SQIVND (reference sequence). The V end was cut by 6 bases, the J end by 6 bases, with 9 bases between. The CDR3 nucleotides read TGTGCCAGTAGAGACAGGTCTAATTCACCCCTCCACTTT. It translates to CASRDRSNSPLHF.

This chain connects TRBV10-2 to TRBJ2-2; possible D gene TRBD1, 6 bases. This CDR3 spans 16 amino acids. The V and J ends lost 5 bases and 4 bases respectively, with 17 bases between them. Germline lookup yields CDR1 WSHSY and CDR2 SAAADI. The DNA for the CDR3 is TGCGCCAGCAGTACTGGGGGCTTGGGTAGCACCGGGGAGCTGTTTTTT. Its protein product is CASSTGGLGSTGELFF.

This clone has only a few counts. The chain uses TRBV10-1 and TRBJ2-1, with 7 nucleotides matching TRBD2. The CDR3 loop spans 13 amino acids. V was pared by 3 bases and J by 9 bases, with 5 bases of the junction left unmatched. Germline CDR1 WNHNN, CDR2 SYGVQD (reference sequence). CDR3 DNA sequence: TGCGCCAGCAGTGACCCCATAGCGGGTGAGCAGTTCTTC. The encoded protein is CASSDPIAGEQFF.

In DNA, the CDR3 is TGTGCCAGCAGCTTTGGCAGTGCGACGGGGAACATTCAGTACTTC. It translates to CASSFGSATGNIQYF. J is TRBJ2-4 and V is TRBV5-4; the D gene is possibly TRBD2 (5 bases). V was clipped by 2 bases and J by 7 bases, with 16 bases between them. Germline loops: CDR1 SGHNT, CDR2 YYREEE (reference sequence). This CDR3 has 15 amino acids.

The CDR3 reads CASSLSGSTDTQYF. DNA for the CDR3: TGTGCCAGCAGCCTTAGCGGGAGCACAGATACGCAGTATTTT. This chain links TRBV3-1 (or the pseudogene TRBV3-2) with TRBJ2-3, with 7 bases lining up with TRBD2. The CDR3 extends over 14 amino acids. V was clipped by 4 bases and J by 0 bases; unmatched bases: 1. Looked up from germline, CDR1 is LGHDT and CDR2 is YNNKEL (reference sequence).

This sequence joins TRBV27 and TRBJ2-2; D unresolved. CDR3 size: 14 residues. Trimming removed 3 bases from V and 5 bases from J, with 10 bases in between. The germline CDR1 and CDR2 sequences are MNHEY and SMNVEV (reference sequence). The CDR3 DNA sequence: TGTGCCAGCAGTTTTAATACCAGAACCGGGGAGCTGTTTTTT. Its translation: CASSFNTRTGELFF.

This chain connects TRBV4-2 to TRBJ2-3; 10 nucleotides line up with TRBD2. The junction had 11 bases not matched to a gene; V was cut back by 4 bases and J by 4 bases. The CDR3 loop spans 17 amino acids. Per germline, CDR1 LGHNA and CDR2 YNFKEQ. The CDR3 bases are TGTGCCAGCAGCCCGGACGATAGCGGGAGGATTGCAGATACGCAGTATTTT. This encodes CASSPDDSGRIADTQYF.

This clone was picked up one time. V is TRBV5-1 and J is TRBJ2-3; D is unclear. CDR1 and CDR2 (germline): SGHRS, YFSETQ. This CDR3 region has 13 residues. Trimming stripped 3 bases from V and 4 bases from J, with 9 bases between. In DNA, the CDR3 is TGCGCCAGCAGCTCGGTGGGCTCAGATACGCAGTATTTT. Translated, it gives CASSSVGSDTQYF.

The rearrangement links TRBV6-2 or TRBV6-3 to TRBJ2-7; D unclear. There are 14 residues in the CDR3. Trimming took 2 bases from V and 7 from J, leaving 15 bases between them. Germline V gives CDR1 MNHEY, CDR2 SVGEGT. The CDR3 is CASSYDPSFGEQYF. CDR3 DNA sequence: TGTGCCAGCAGTTACGACCCTTCGTTCGGGGAGCAGTACTTC.

The chain combines TRBV12-3 or TRBV12-4 with TRBJ2-2; possible D gene TRBD1, 5 bases. The length of the CDR3 is 13 residues. V gave up 6 bases and J gave up 3 bases, with 8 bases separating them. The CDR3 DNA reads TGTGCCAGCAGCCCCAGGGACACCGGGGAGCTGTTTTTT. Translation gives CASSPRDTGELFF.

The chain joins TRBV5-1 to TRBJ1-2; 7 bases align to TRBD1. V shed 4 bases, J shed 7 bases, and the junction held 7 bases outside the gene matches. The germline V gene has CDR1 SGHRS and CDR2 YFSETQ. The CDR3 extends over 13 amino acids. DNA for the CDR3: TGCGCCAGCAGCGAGGGGACAGATCTTGGCTACACCTTC. Encoded protein: CASSEGTDLGYTF.

The chain recombines TRBV4-1 with TRBJ1-5; 9 bases map to TRBD1. This CDR3 is 15 amino acids long. After removal of 4 bases from V and 6 bases from J, the junction contained 7 bases not matched to a gene. Germline V gene data show CDR1 as MGHRA and CDR2 as YSYEKL. CDR3 sequence (DNA): TGCGCCAGCAGCCGGGGACAGGGTGGCACTCAGCCCCAGCATTTT. Translated, it gives CASSRGQGGTQPQHF.